A selection of T cell receptor beta chains follows, all from one sample in a study of CD8 T cells in ankylosing spondylitis. Each CDR3 protein is one row after TCRdb ran MiXCR on the 5' RACE reads. Here the sample spans some 130,000 distinct CDR3 sequences, roughly 6.6% being singletons. Source material: blood, either unsorted or a sorted T cell fraction (not recorded which). The receptor source for this set is a female donor with ankylosing spondylitis or in good health (not recorded which). The CDR3 runs from the conserved cysteine through the conserved F or W. The D gene is left open where the match is weak. Expanded clones get a size class; other rows say once, few or many, or leave the size out.

D gene: TRBD1; J gene: TRBJ2-3; V gene: TRBV27; clone size: many; CDR3 protein: CASSLVALSGQEPDTQYF; CDR3 DNA: TGTGCCAGCAGTTTGGTGGCCCTATCGGGACAGGAACCAGATACGCAGTATTTT
D gene: TRBD1; J gene: TRBJ1-1; V gene: TRBV29-1; clone size: many; CDR3 protein: CSAKTGGNTEAFF; CDR3 DNA: TGCAGCGCCAAGACAGGGGGGAACACTGAAGCTTTCTTT
D gene: .; J gene: TRBJ2-6; V gene: TRBV12-3/TRBV12-4; clone size: many; CDR3 protein: CASNPGVSGANVLTF; CDR3 DNA: TGTGCCAGCAACCCCGGGGTGTCTGGGGCCAACGTCCTGACTTTC
D gene: .; J gene: TRBJ1-2; V gene: TRBV12-3/TRBV12-4; clone size: .; CDR3 protein: CASSLHGTGYGYTF; CDR3 DNA: TGTGCCAGCAGTTTGCACGGTACGGGCTATGGCTACACCTTC
D gene: .; J gene: TRBJ2-2; V gene: TRBV7-2; clone size: .; CDR3 protein: CASGQRTTGELFF; CDR3 DNA: TGTGCCAGCGGCCAGCGGACCACCGGGGAGCTGTTTTTT
D gene: TRBD2; J gene: TRBJ2-3; V gene: TRBV4-1; clone size: many; CDR3 protein: CASSQGGRQYF; CDR3 DNA: TGCGCCAGCAGCCAGGGGGGGAGGCAGTATTTT
D gene: TRBD1; J gene: TRBJ1-1; V gene: TRBV9; clone size: many; CDR3 protein: CASSENPGTGMNTEAFF; CDR3 DNA: TGTGCCAGCAGCGAGAACCCCGGGACAGGGATGAACACTGAAGCTTTCTTT
D gene: .; J gene: TRBJ1-2; V gene: TRBV6-5; clone size: many; CDR3 protein: CASSYSGSNYGYTF; CDR3 DNA: TGTGCCAGCAGTTACTCGGGATCAAACTATGGCTACACCTTC
D gene: .; J gene: TRBJ1-2; V gene: TRBV12-3/TRBV12-4; clone size: once; CDR3 protein: CASSTGGHCGYTF; CDR3 DNA: TGTGCCAGCAGTACAGGCGGACACTGTGGCTACACCTTC
D gene: .; J gene: TRBJ2-3; V gene: TRBV6-1; clone size: few; CDR3 protein: CASSEVAGSTDTQYF; CDR3 DNA: TGTGCCAGCAGTGAAGTGGCGGGGAGCACAGATACGCAGTATTTT
D gene: .; J gene: TRBJ1-4; V gene: TRBV5-1; clone size: many; CDR3 protein: CASSLEGSGEKLFF; CDR3 DNA: TGCGCCAGCAGCTTGGAGGGGTCCGGTGAAAAACTGTTTTTT
D gene: .; J gene: TRBJ2-2; V gene: TRBV6-5; clone size: many; CDR3 protein: CASKGYRGELFF; CDR3 DNA: TGTGCCAGCAAGGGGTACCGAGGGGAGCTGTTTTTT
D gene: .; J gene: TRBJ2-3; V gene: TRBV5-1; clone size: .; CDR3 protein: CASSLNWASTDTQYF; CDR3 DNA: TGCGCCAGCAGCTTGAACTGGGCCAGCACAGATACGCAGTATTTT
D gene: .; J gene: TRBJ2-3; V gene: TRBV2; clone size: few; CDR3 protein: CASRAVSGGQTDTQYF; CDR3 DNA: TGTGCCAGCAGGGCAGTCTCCGGGGGGCAGACAGATACGCAGTATTTT
D gene: .; J gene: TRBJ1-3; V gene: TRBV30; clone size: few; CDR3 protein: CAWSRWFSGNTIYF; CDR3 DNA: TGTGCCTGGAGCCGGTGGTTCTCTGGAAACACCATATATTTT
D gene: .; J gene: TRBJ1-2; V gene: TRBV20-1; clone size: many; CDR3 protein: CSASLKANYGYTF; CDR3 DNA: TGCAGTGCTAGCCTCAAGGCCAACTATGGCTACACCTTC
D gene: .; J gene: TRBJ1-5; V gene: TRBV10-3; clone size: many; CDR3 protein: CATERDENQPQHF; CDR3 DNA: TGTGCCACCGAACGGGACGAAAATCAGCCCCAGCATTTT
D gene: TRBD1; J gene: TRBJ2-1; V gene: TRBV6-1; clone size: many; CDR3 protein: CASSEGQGAQQFF; CDR3 DNA: TGTGCCAGCAGTGAAGGTCAGGGGGCGCAGCAGTTCTTC
D gene: TRBD1; J gene: TRBJ2-1; V gene: TRBV12-3/TRBV12-4; clone size: many; CDR3 protein: CASSPTDRVHEQFF; CDR3 DNA: TGTGCCAGCAGCCCCACTGACAGGGTGCATGAGCAGTTCTTC
D gene: TRBD1; J gene: TRBJ2-1; V gene: TRBV24-1; clone size: many; CDR3 protein: CATSDSRAGGIEQFF; CDR3 DNA: TGTGCCACCAGTGATTCCCGAGCAGGGGGCATTGAGCAGTTCTTC
D gene: TRBD2; J gene: TRBJ2-5; V gene: TRBV9; clone size: many; CDR3 protein: CASSVSGLAGQETQYF; CDR3 DNA: TGTGCCAGCAGCGTATCCGGACTAGCGGGACAAGAGACCCAGTACTTC
D gene: .; J gene: TRBJ1-2; V gene: TRBV5-1; clone size: many; CDR3 protein: CASSLSGNYGYTF; CDR3 DNA: TGCGCCAGCAGCTTATCCGGAAACTATGGCTACACCTTC
D gene: TRBD1; J gene: TRBJ1-3; V gene: TRBV5-1; clone size: many; CDR3 protein: CASSVGTGELNTIYF; CDR3 DNA: TGCGCCAGCAGCGTCGGGACAGGGGAGCTGAACACCATATATTTT
D gene: .; J gene: TRBJ1-1; V gene: TRBV15; clone size: many; CDR3 protein: CATRGEENTEAFF; CDR3 DNA: TGTGCCACCAGAGGGGAAGAGAACACTGAAGCTTTCTTT
D gene: TRBD2; J gene: TRBJ2-1; V gene: TRBV2; clone size: many; CDR3 protein: CASQGGDEQFF; CDR3 DNA: TGTGCCAGCCAGGGAGGGGATGAGCAGTTCTTC
D gene: .; J gene: TRBJ2-2; V gene: TRBV14; clone size: .; CDR3 protein: CASSQDLTGTAGELFF; CDR3 DNA: TGTGCCAGCAGCCAAGATCTTACAGGGACGGCCGGGGAGCTGTTTTTT
D gene: TRBD1; J gene: TRBJ1-2; V gene: TRBV9; clone size: many; CDR3 protein: CASSADNRGNYGYTF; CDR3 DNA: TGTGCCAGCAGCGCAGATAACAGGGGCAACTATGGCTACACCTTC
D gene: .; J gene: TRBJ1-1; V gene: TRBV12-5; clone size: few; CDR3 protein: CATGKQTGIPRITEAFF; CDR3 DNA: TGTGCTACCGGGAAACAGACAGGAATCCCCAGGATCACTGAAGCTTTCTTT
D gene: .; J gene: TRBJ2-3; V gene: TRBV12-3/TRBV12-4; clone size: many; CDR3 protein: CASRETGPSTDTQYF; CDR3 DNA: TGTGCCAGCAGAGAGACGGGCCCTAGCACAGATACGCAGTATTTT
D gene: TRBD1; J gene: TRBJ1-3; V gene: TRBV7-8; clone size: many; CDR3 protein: CASSSTGAGNTIYF; CDR3 DNA: TGTGCCAGCAGTTCGACAGGGGCTGGAAACACCATATATTTT
D gene: .; J gene: TRBJ2-1; V gene: TRBV5-1; clone size: many; CDR3 protein: CASSFNRGGNEQFF; CDR3 DNA: TGCGCCAGCAGCTTTAACAGGGGGGGCAATGAGCAGTTCTTC
D gene: .; J gene: TRBJ2-1; V gene: TRBV4-3; clone size: many; CDR3 protein: CASSQDPRTDEQFF; CDR3 DNA: TGCGCCAGCAGCCAAGATCCGAGGACGGATGAGCAGTTCTTC
D gene: .; J gene: TRBJ1-4; V gene: TRBV4-1; clone size: many; CDR3 protein: CASSRVGDVSTNEKLFF; CDR3 DNA: TGCGCCAGCAGCCGAGTGGGGGACGTTTCAACTAATGAAAAACTGTTTTTT
D gene: TRBD2; J gene: TRBJ2-5; V gene: TRBV28; clone size: many; CDR3 protein: CASSPGVAGAQETQYF; CDR3 DNA: TGTGCCAGCAGCCCCGGGGTAGCGGGGGCACAAGAGACCCAGTACTTC
D gene: .; J gene: TRBJ1-2; V gene: TRBV20-1; clone size: many; CDR3 protein: CSAAGTEGGYTF; CDR3 DNA: TGCAGTGCTGCCGGGACGGAGGGGGGCTACACCTTC
D gene: .; J gene: TRBJ1-2; V gene: TRBV7-3; clone size: many; CDR3 protein: CASSLDLISYGYTF; CDR3 DNA: TGTGCCAGCAGCTTAGATTTGATCAGCTATGGCTACACCTTC
D gene: TRBD2; J gene: TRBJ2-3; V gene: TRBV4-1; clone size: many; CDR3 protein: CASSPPTSGFTDTQYF; CDR3 DNA: TGCGCCAGCAGCCCTCCTACTAGCGGGTTCACAGATACGCAGTATTTT
D gene: TRBD1; J gene: TRBJ2-7; V gene: TRBV30; clone size: many; CDR3 protein: CAWSQGTVARGGYF; CDR3 DNA: TGTGCCTGGAGTCAAGGGACGGTGGCTCGAGGGGGCTACTTC
D gene: TRBD1; J gene: TRBJ2-7; V gene: TRBV29-1; clone size: .; CDR3 protein: CSVDRGHEQYF; CDR3 DNA: TGCAGCGTGGACAGGGGGCACGAGCAGTACTTC
D gene: TRBD2; J gene: TRBJ2-2; V gene: TRBV6-5; clone size: many; CDR3 protein: CASSYRGGAGNTGELFF; CDR3 DNA: TGTGCCAGCAGTTACCGCGGGGGGGCTGGAAACACCGGGGAGCTGTTTTTT
D gene: TRBD2; J gene: TRBJ2-5; V gene: TRBV4-1; clone size: many; CDR3 protein: CASSQGPAGGETQYF; CDR3 DNA: TGCGCCAGCAGCCAAGGTCCAGCGGGGGGAGAGACCCAGTACTTC
D gene: .; J gene: TRBJ1-5; V gene: TRBV5-1; clone size: many; CDR3 protein: CASSLDPGVGNQPQHF; CDR3 DNA: TGCGCCAGCAGCTTGGACCCAGGGGTTGGGAATCAGCCCCAGCATTTT
D gene: .; J gene: TRBJ1-5; V gene: TRBV29-1; clone size: .; CDR3 protein: CSVGEGLGNQPQHF; CDR3 DNA: TGCAGCGTCGGGGAAGGGTTGGGCAATCAGCCCCAGCATTTT
D gene: TRBD1; J gene: TRBJ2-3; V gene: TRBV24-1; clone size: many; CDR3 protein: CATSDPTGQDTDTQYF; CDR3 DNA: TGTGCCACCAGTGATCCGACCGGACAGGACACAGATACGCAGTATTTT
D gene: .; J gene: TRBJ1-5; V gene: TRBV7-9; clone size: few; CDR3 protein: CASSFGGAYQPQHF; CDR3 DNA: TGTGCCAGCAGCTTTGGGGGCGCATATCAGCCCCAGCATTTT